These 2 T cell receptor beta chains were all obtained from the same sample, sequenced in a study of glioma-infiltrating T cells. Using RNA template, CDR3s of TCR alpha and beta were amplified with iRepertoire arm-PCR. MiXCR, applied by TCRdb to the multiplex PCR reads, yields one record per CDR3 protein. The sample has approximately 400,000 distinct CDR3 sequences, around 38% seen once. Sequences were obtained from glioma tissue, nonneoplastic brain tissue, or PBMCs (not recorded which). The origin of the receptors is a human donor with low-grade glioma or glioblastoma, undergoing nonglioma brain surgery, or in good health (not recorded which).

This clonotype was counted ten times or more. The gene calls are TRBV27 and TRBJ2-1, with TRBD1 matching over 10 bases. J lost 6 bases, V lost 3 bases, and 8 bases had no gene match. There are 16 residues in the CDR3. Germline assignment: CDR1 MNHEY and CDR2 SMNVEV (reference sequence). The CDR3 here is CASSLEGTGDLNEQFF. CDR3 nucleotides: TGTGCCAGCAGTTTGGAGGGGACAGGGGATCTCAATGAGCAGTTCTTC.

The chain joins TRBV12-3 or TRBV12-4 to TRBJ1-2; D might be TRBD1 (6 bases). The CDR3 runs 13 residues. V was cut by 6 bases and J by 5 bases, with 13 bases left in between. CDR3 loop: CASRAGGLYGYTF. The DNA of the CDR3 is TGTGCCAGCAGAGCCGGGGGGCTATATGGCTACACCTTC.